Listed here are 11 T cell receptor beta chains from one sample, sequenced in a study of human T cells and chemical hapten exposure. The time point is: patch test 1, 2 weeks after DPC sensitization. Treatment specified: therapeutic diphenylcyclopropenone sensitization with weekly scalp DPC. TCRdb reprocessed the RACE reads via MiXCR and lists one record per CDR3 protein. Of about 57,000 distinct CDR3 sequences in the sample, 9.3% were seen once. The sequenced sample was whole blood, obtained in connection with sensitization to the hapten diphenylcyclopropenone (DPC). These receptors all come from a woman between 40 and 55 years old with alopecia areata. Some clones in this sample may be carry-over from other donors' samples.

This clonotype has a handful of counts. This chain uses TRBV5-1 with TRBJ1-6, with TRBD1 matching 7 bases. In germline, CDR1 is SGHRS, CDR2 YFSETQ. This CDR3 has 16 residues. J was trimmed by 9 bases and V by 4 bases; bases with no gene match: 13. The CDR3 nucleotides read TGCGCCAGCAGCCCGAGATTTACAGGGGTCGGTTCACCCCTCCACTTT. It encodes CASSPRFTGVGSPLHF.

This clonotype was found a few times. The genes are TRBV20-1 and TRBJ2-3, with D uncertain. Germline CDR1 reads DFQATT; CDR2 reads SNEGSKA (reference sequence). The CDR3 has 13 amino acids. V dropped 1 base and J dropped 3 bases, with 8 bases sitting between them. The CDR3 DNA sequence: TGCAGTGCTAGAGGAATGAATACAGATACGCAGTATTTT. Protein sequence: CSARGMNTDTQYF.

This chain links TRBV9 with TRBJ2-3, with D perhaps matching TRBD2 (5 bases). V lost 3 bases and J 1 base, leaving 15 bases between the germline ends. In germline, CDR1 is SGDLS, CDR2 YYNGEE. The CDR3 is made up of 16 amino acids. Written as DNA, the CDR3 is TGTGCCAGCAGCGGAGGAGCGGAACTACGCACAGATACGCAGTATTTT. Translating gives CASSGGAELRTDTQYF.

This clonotype has ten or more counts. V and J are TRBV7-2 and TRBJ2-3; possible D gene TRBD1, 6 bases. Germline lookup yields CDR1 SGHTA and CDR2 FQGNSA. CDR3 size: 14 residues. Trimming stripped 1 base from V and 6 bases from J, with 11 bases between. The CDR3 DNA sequence: TGTGCCAGCAGCTTAGGCAGGGGTTTGGATACGCAGTATTTT. Translated, it gives CASSLGRGLDTQYF.

This clonotype showed up many times. This chain links TRBV18 with TRBJ2-3, with D maybe TRBD1 (5 bases). The CDR3 covers 13 residues. Trimming left V 11 bases short and J 2 bases short, with 14 bases between. From germline, CDR1 is KGHSH and CDR2 LQKENI. CDR3 sequence reads: CACQGRLTDTQYF. CDR3 sequence (DNA): TGTGCCTGCCAGGGCCGACTCACAGATACGCAGTATTTT.

The chain uses TRBV12-3 or TRBV12-4 and TRBJ2-2; D is unclear. V was cut by 3 bases and J by 8 bases, with 7 bases left in between. This CDR3 is 12 amino acids long. The chain's CDR3 is CASSFSPGELFF. CDR3 nucleotides: TGTGCCAGCAGTTTCTCTCCGGGGGAGCTGTTTTTT.

This clonotype was observed at least ten times. V usage is TRBV25-1 and J usage is TRBJ2-7; D is undetermined. This CDR3 region has 10 residues. Trimming cost V 2 bases and J 9 bases, with 5 bases left between them. The V gene's germline CDR1 is MGHDK and CDR2 SYGVNS. The CDR3 DNA is TGTGCCAGCAGTGAAGGGGTGCAGTACTTC. Amino acids: CASSEGVQYF.

This clonotype occurred a few times. This chain connects TRBV7-9 to TRBJ1-1; tentative D call: TRBD1 (6 bases). Between the trimmed V and J ends, which lost 3 bases and 1 base, there was a span of 9 bases. The CDR3 is 14 amino acids. Germline lookup yields CDR1 SEHNR and CDR2 FQNEAQ (reference sequence). The CDR3 DNA sequence: TGTGCCAGCAGCTTCTGGACAGCGAACACTGAAGCTTTCTTT. Translating it yields CASSFWTANTEAFF.

For this clonotype: With a much larger clone just one base away, this may be a read error. The V call is TRBV7-2, the J call TRBJ1-2; a weak D match, TRBD1 (5 bases). This CDR3 region has 14 residues. CDR1 is SGHTA and CDR2 is FQGNSA in the germline V gene. CDR3 in amino acids: CANSQVNRNYGYTF. CDR3 DNA sequence: TGTGCCAACAGCCAGGTGAACAGGAACTATGGCTACACCTTC.

This clonotype was observed a handful of times. The rearrangement links TRBV5-1 to TRBJ2-3, with 11 bases lining up with TRBD2. V was clipped by 4 bases and J by 8 bases; unmatched bases: 9. This CDR3 has 15 amino acids. The germline V gene encodes CDR1 SGHRS and CDR2 YFSETQ. The CDR3 region has the DNA TGCGCCAGCAGCCCGCTAGCGGGGGGTGCTCGTACGCAGTATTTT. This sequence encodes CASSPLAGGARTQYF. The variable domain in full, with the rest retrieved from reference TRBV5-1 and TRBJ2-3, is KAGVTQTPRYLIKTRGQQVTLSCSPISGHRSVSWYQQTPGQGLQFLFEYFSETQRNKGNFPGRFSGRQFSNSRSEMNVSTLELGDSALYLCASSPLAGGARTQYFGPGTRLTVL.

CDR3 loop: CASSGQGIHGYTF. CDR3 nucleotides: TGTGCCAGCAGCGGACAGGGGATACATGGCTACACCTTC. The chain recombines TRBV11-2 with TRBJ1-2, with 9 bases matching TRBD1. CDR3 length equals 13 residues. The germline CDR1 and CDR2 sequences are SGHAT and FQNNGV. The trim removed 5 bases at V and 6 bases at J, leaving 4 bases unmatched.